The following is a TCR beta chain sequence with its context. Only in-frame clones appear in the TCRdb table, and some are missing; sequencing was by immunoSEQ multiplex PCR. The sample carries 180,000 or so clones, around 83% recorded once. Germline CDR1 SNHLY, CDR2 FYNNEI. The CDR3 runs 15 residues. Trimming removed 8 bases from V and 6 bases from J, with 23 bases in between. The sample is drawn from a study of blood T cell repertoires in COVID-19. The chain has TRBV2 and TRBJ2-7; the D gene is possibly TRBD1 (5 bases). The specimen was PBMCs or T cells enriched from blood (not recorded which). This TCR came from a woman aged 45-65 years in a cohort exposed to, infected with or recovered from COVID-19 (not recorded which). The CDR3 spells CASRSLTAPVGEQYF. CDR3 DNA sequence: TGTGCCAGCCGGTCCCTGACAGCCCCGGTGGGCGAGCAGTACTTC.